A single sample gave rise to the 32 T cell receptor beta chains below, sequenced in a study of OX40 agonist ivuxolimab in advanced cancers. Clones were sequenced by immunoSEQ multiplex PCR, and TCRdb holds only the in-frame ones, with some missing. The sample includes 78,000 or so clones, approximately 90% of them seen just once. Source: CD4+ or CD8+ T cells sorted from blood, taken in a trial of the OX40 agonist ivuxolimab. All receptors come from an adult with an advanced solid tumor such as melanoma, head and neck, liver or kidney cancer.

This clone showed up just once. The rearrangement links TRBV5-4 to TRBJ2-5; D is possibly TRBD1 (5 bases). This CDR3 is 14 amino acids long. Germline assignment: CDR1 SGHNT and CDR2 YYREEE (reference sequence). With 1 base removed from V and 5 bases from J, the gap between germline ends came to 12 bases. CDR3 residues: CASSLKQAFETQYF. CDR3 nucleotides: TGTGCCAGCAGCTTGAAACAGGCTTTCGAGACCCAGTACTTC.

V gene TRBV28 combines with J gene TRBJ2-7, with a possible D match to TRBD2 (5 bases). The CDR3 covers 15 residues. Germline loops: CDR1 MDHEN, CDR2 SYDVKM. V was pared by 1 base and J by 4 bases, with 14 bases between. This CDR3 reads CASSLSTGWVYEQYF. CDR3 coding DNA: TGTGCCAGCAGTTTATCGACGGGGTGGGTTTACGAGCAGTACTTC.

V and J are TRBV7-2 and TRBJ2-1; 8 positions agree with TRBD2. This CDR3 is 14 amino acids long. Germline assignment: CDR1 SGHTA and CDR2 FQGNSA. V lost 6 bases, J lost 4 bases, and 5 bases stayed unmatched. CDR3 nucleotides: TGTGCCAGCAGGAAGACTAGCGAATACAATGAGCAGTTCTTC. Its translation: CASRKTSEYNEQFF.

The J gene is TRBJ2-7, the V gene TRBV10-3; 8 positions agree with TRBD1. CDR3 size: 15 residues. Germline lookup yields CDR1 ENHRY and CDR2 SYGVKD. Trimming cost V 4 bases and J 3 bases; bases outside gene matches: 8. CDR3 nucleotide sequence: TGTGCCATCAGTGGTGGCGGGACAGGTGACTACGAGCAGTACTTC. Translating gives CAISGGGTGDYEQYF.

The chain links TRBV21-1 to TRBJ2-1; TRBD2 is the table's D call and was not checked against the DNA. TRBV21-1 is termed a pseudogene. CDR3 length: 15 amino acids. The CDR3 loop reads CASSDGPNGGDEQFF. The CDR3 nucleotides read TGTGCCAGCAGCGACGGGCCTAATGGGGGGGATGAGCAGTTCTTC.

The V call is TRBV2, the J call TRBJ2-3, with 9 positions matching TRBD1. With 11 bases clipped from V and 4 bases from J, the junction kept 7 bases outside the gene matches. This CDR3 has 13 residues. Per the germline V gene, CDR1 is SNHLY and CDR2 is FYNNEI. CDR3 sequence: CADRGEGADTQYF. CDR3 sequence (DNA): TGTGCCGACAGGGGGGAGGGGGCAGATACGCAGTATTTT.

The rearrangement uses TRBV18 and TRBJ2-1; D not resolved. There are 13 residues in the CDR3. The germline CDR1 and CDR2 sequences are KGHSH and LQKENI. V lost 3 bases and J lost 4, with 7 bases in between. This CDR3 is CASSPDKYNEQFF. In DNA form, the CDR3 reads TGTGCCAGCTCACCCGACAAGTACAATGAGCAGTTCTTC.

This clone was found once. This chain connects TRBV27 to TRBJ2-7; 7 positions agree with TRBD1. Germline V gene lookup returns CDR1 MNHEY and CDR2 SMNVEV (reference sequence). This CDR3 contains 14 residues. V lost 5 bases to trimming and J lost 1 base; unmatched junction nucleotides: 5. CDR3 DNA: TGTGCCAGCAGTCTGAGGACAGGTTCCTACGAGCAGTACTTC. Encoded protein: CASSLRTGSYEQYF.

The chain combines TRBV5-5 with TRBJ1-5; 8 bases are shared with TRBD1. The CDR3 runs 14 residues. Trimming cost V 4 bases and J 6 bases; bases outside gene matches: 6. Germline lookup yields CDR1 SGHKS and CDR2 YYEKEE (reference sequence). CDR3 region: CASSRDRLGQPQHF. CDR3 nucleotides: TGTGCCAGCAGCCGGGACAGGTTAGGTCAGCCCCAGCATTTT. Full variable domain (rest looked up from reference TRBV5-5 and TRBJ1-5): DAGVTQSPTHLIKTRGQQVTLRCSPISGHKSVSWYQQVLGQGPQFIFQYYEKEERGRGNFPDRFSARQFPNYSSELNVNALLLGDSALYLCASSRDRLGQPQHFGDGTRLSIL.

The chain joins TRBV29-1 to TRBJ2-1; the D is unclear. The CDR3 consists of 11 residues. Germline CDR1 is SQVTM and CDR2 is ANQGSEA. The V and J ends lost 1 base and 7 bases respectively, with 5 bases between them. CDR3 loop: CSVEGRNEQFF. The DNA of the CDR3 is TGCAGCGTTGAAGGTAGGAATGAGCAGTTCTTC.

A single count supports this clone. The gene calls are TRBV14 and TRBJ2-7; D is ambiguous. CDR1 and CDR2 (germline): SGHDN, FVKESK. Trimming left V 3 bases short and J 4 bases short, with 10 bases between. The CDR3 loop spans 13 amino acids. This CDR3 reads CASSHDGPYEQYF. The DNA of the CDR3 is TGTGCCAGCAGCCACGACGGTCCTTACGAGCAGTACTTC. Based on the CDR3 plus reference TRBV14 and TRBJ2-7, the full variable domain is EAGVTQFPSHSVIEKGQTVTLRCDPISGHDNLYWYRRVMGKEIKFLLHFVKESKQDESGMPNNRFLAERTGGTYSTLKVQPAELEDSGVYFCASSHDGPYEQYFGPGTRLTVT.

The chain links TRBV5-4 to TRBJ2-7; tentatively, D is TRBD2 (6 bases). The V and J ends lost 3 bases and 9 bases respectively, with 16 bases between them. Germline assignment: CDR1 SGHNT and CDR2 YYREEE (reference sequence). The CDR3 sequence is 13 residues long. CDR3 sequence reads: CASSSPSAQLQYF. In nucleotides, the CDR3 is TGTGCCAGCAGCTCGCCTAGCGCCCAGTTGCAGTACTTC.

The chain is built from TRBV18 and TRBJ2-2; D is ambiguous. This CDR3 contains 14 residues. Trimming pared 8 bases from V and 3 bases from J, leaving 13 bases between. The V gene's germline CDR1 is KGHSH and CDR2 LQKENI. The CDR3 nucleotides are TGTGCCAGCAGGTCCGCCCCATACACCGGGGAGCTGTTTTTT. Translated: CASRSAPYTGELFF.

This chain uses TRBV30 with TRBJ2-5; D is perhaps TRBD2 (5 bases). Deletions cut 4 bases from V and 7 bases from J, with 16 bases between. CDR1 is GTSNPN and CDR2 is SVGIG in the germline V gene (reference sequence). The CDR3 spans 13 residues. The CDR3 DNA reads TGTGCCTGGACGCGGGTCCGCACGCGGACCCAGTACTTC. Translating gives CAWTRVRTRTQYF.

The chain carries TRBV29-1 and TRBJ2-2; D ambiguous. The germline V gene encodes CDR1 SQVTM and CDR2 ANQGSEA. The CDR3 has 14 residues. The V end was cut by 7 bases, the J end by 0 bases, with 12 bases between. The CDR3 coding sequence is TGCAGCGCCCCCCTTGGGCCGAACACCGGGGAGCTGTTTTTT. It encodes CSAPLGPNTGELFF.

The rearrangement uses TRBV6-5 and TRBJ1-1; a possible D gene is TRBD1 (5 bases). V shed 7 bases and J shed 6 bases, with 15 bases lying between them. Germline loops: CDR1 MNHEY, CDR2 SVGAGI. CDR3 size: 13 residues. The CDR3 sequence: CASTQGVGAEAFF. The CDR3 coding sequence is TGTGCCAGCACCCAGGGAGTTGGCGCTGAAGCTTTCTTT.

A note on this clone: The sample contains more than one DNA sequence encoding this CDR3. CDR3 DNA: TGCGCCAGCAGCCTCGGGACGGTGGGGGATTCACCCCTCCACTTT. This codes for CASSLGTVGDSPLHF. The V gene is TRBV5-1, the J gene TRBJ1-6, with a weak D call TRBD1 (5 bases). The germline V gene has CDR1 SGHRS and CDR2 YFSETQ. Trimming took off 4 bases at V and 8 bases at J, with 16 bases between the two ends. This CDR3 is built from 15 residues.

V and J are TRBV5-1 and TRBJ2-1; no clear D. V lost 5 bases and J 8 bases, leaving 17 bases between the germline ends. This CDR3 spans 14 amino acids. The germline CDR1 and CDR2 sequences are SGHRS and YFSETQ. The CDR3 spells CASRVGWTSYEQFF. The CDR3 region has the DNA TGCGCCAGCAGGGTGGGGTGGACGAGCTATGAGCAGTTCTTC.

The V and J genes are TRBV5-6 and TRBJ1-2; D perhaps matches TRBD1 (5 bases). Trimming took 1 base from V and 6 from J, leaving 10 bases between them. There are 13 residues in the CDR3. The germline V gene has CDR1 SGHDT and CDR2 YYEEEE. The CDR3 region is CASSLFTGDGYTF. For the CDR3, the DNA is TGTGCCAGCAGCTTGTTCACGGGGGATGGCTACACCTTC.

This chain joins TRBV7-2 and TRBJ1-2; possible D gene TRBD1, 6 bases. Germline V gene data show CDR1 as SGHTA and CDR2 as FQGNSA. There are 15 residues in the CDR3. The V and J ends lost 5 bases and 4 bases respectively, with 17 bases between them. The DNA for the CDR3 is TGTGCCAGCAGCGCGGGACAATTTTCCGGCTATGGCTACACCTTC. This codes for CASSAGQFSGYGYTF.

CDR3 residues: CASSLGGPYGELFF. In nucleotides, the CDR3 is TGCGCCAGCAGCTTGGGAGGGCCGTACGGGGAGCTGTTTTTT. V usage is TRBV5-1 and J usage is TRBJ2-2, with D possibly TRBD2 on 5 matching bases. Germline loops: CDR1 SGHRS, CDR2 YFSETQ. Trimming pared 0 bases from V and 7 bases from J, leaving 10 bases between. This CDR3 has 14 residues.

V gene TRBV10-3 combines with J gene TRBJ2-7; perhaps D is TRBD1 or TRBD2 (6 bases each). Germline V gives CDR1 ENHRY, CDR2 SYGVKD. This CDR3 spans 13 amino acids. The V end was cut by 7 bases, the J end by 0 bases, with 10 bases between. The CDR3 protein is CAINGGDSYEQYF. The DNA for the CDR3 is TGTGCCATCAACGGGGGCGACTCCTACGAGCAGTACTTC.

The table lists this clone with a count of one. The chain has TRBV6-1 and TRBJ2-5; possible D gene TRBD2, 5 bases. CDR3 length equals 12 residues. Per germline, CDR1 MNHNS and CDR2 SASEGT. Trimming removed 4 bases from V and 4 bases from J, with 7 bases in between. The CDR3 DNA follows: TGTGCCAGCAGTGGAGGGATAGAGACCCAGTACTTC. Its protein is CASSGGIETQYF.

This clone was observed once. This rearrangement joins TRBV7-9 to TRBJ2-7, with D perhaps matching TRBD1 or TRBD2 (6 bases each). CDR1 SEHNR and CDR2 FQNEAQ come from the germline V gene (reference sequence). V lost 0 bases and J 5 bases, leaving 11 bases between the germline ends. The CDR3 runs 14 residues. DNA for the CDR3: TGTGCCAGCAGCTTAGCGGGGGGCAAAAACGAGCAGTACTTC. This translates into CASSLAGGKNEQYF.

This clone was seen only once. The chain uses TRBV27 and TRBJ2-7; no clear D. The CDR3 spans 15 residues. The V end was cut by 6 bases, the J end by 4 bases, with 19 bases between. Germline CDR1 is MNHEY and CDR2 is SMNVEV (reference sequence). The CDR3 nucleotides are TGTGCCAGCAGCACGTACAAACTGAAAGATTACGAGCAGTACTTC. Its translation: CASSTYKLKDYEQYF.

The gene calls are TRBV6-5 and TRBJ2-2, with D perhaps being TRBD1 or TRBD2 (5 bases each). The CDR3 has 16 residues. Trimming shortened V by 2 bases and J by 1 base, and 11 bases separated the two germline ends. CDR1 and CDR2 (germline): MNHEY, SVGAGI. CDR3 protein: CASSYRRGLNTGELFF. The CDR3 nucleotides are TGTGCCAGCAGTTACCGCCGGGGCTTGAACACCGGGGAGCTGTTTTTT.

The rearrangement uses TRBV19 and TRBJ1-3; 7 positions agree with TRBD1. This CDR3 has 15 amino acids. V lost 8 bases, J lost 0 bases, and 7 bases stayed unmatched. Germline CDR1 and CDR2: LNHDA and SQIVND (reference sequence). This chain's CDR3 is CASSTGTDSGNTIYF. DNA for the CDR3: TGTGCCAGTTCGACAGGGACCGACTCTGGAAACACCATATATTTT.

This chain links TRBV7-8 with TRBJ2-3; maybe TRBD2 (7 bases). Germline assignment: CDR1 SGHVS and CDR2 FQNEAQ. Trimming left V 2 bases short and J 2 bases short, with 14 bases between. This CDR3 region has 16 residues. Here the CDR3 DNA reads TGTGCCAGCAGCTTATTCGGAGGGGGGGCCACAGATACGCAGTATTTT. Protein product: CASSLFGGGATDTQYF.

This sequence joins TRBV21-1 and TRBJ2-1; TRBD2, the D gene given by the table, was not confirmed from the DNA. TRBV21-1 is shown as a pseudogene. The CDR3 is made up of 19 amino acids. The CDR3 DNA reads TGTGCCAGCAGCAAAAGGATGGCGAGGGAGGCGGGACCCGTCAATGAGCAGTTCTTC. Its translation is CASSKRMAREAGPVNEQFF.

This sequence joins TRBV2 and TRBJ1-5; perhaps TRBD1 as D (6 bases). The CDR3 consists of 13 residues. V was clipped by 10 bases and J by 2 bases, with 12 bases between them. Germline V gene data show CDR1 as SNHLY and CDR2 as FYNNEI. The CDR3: CATRQEGNQPQHF. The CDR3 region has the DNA TGTGCCACCCGACAGGAGGGCAATCAGCCCCAGCATTTT.

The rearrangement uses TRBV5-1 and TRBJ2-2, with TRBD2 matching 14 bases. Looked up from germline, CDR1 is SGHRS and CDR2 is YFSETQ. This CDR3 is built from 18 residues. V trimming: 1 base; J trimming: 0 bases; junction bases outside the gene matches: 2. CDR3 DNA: TGCGCCAGCAGCTTGAGACTAGCGGGAGGGACGAACACCGGGGAGCTGTTTTTT. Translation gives CASSLRLAGGTNTGELFF.

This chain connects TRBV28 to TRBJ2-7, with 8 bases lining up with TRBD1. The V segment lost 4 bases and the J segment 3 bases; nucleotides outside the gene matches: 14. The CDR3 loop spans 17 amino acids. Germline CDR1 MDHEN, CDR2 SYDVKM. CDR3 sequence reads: CASSSYSRQGTIYEQYF. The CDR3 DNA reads TGTGCCAGCAGTTCCTACTCAAGACAGGGGACCATCTACGAGCAGTACTTC.